This T cell receptor beta chain comes out of a study of PD-1 blockade in classical Hodgkin lymphoma. General study points: Why repertoires differed is undefined; disease activity or prior therapy possibly contributed.

Germline V lookup: CDR1 SGHTA, CDR2 FQGTGA. The germline V and J ends were trimmed by 3 bases and 3 bases, with 18 bases remaining between them. The CDR3 runs to 17 residues. Measured with immunoSEQ multiplex PCR; TCRdb has only the in-frame clones, and not every one. The sample lists 13,000 or so clones, approximately 78% occurring once. Details on this clone: The antigen is unknown.

As for time point: cycle 4 day 1 (C4D1), after about 6 weeks of nivolumab. Relapses following autologous stem cell transplantation were seen in all patients, with brentuximab vedotin exposure varying. The patients, who had relapsed/refractory classical Hodgkin lymphoma, achieved best responses of complete response, partial response or progressive disease. The source was peripheral blood mononuclear cells (PBMCs), collected before the fourth cycle of nivolumab. The V gene is TRBV7-3, the J gene TRBJ1-3; D is uncertain. The origin of this receptor is a human donor with classical Hodgkin lymphoma. Here the CDR3 DNA reads TGTGCCAGCAGCTTGAGAGAGGAGGTTATCGGTGGAAACACCATATATTTT. It specifies CASSLREEVIGGNTIYF.